Listed below are T cell receptor beta chains from one sample, sequenced in a study of cytomegalovirus exposure and HLA in healthy donors. Produced via immunoSEQ multiplex PCR; TCRdb's table is partial and in-frame only. The ten top clones account for approximately 6.8%, within a sample of around 100,000 clones. Sequences were obtained from PBMCs. These receptor sequences come from a man in his forties in good health and CMV-seropositive. The CDR3 runs from the conserved cysteine through the conserved F or W. A D gene is named only where the DNA matches it firmly.

CDR3: CASSWGTATEKLFF; DNA: TGCGCCAGCAGCTGGGGGACTGCCACAGAAAAACTGTTTTTT; D: -; J: TRBJ1-4; V: TRBV5-1
CDR3: CASSFPTTGILYEQYF; DNA: TGTGCCAGCAGTTTCCCGACGACAGGTATTCTCTACGAGCAGTACTTC; D: -; J: TRBJ2-7; V: TRBV28
CDR3: CASRHRGRANTGELFF; DNA: TGTGCCAGCAGGCACCGCGGGAGGGCGAACACCGGGGAGCTGTTTTTT; D: TRBD2; J: TRBJ2-2; V: TRBV6-6
CDR3: CASSSPRTGSVEQYF; DNA: TGTGCCAGCAGTTCGCCTAGGACAGGTTCGGTCGAGCAGTACTTC; D: TRBD1; J: TRBJ2-7; V: TRBV28
CDR3: CASSELGAGGRGTQYF; DNA: TGTGCCAGCAGTGAATTAGGAGCGGGAGGCCGGGGGACCCAGTACTTC; D: TRBD2; J: TRBJ2-5; V: TRBV6-1
CDR3: CASSEATTGTGTQYF; DNA: TGTGCCAGCAGTGAAGCTACGACCGGGACAGGGACGCAGTATTTT; D: TRBD1; J: TRBJ2-3; V: TRBV6-1
CDR3: CASSYPGTGGYEQYF; DNA: TGTGCCAGCAGCTATCCCGGGACAGGGGGCTACGAGCAGTACTTC; D: TRBD1; J: TRBJ2-7; V: TRBV5-4
CDR3: CASSFGVRDTQYF; DNA: TGTGCCAGCAGCTTCGGAGTTAGAGATACGCAGTATTTT; D: -; J: TRBJ2-3; V: TRBV7-3
CDR3: CASIPPPERYRDTGELFF; DNA: TGTGCCAGCATTCCTCCCCCTGAACGCTACAGGGACACCGGGGAGCTGTTTTTT; D: -; J: TRBJ2-2; V: TRBV5-6
CDR3: CASSQDEIGLAGRGVKETQYF; DNA: TGCGCCAGCAGCCAAGATGAAATTGGGCTAGCGGGACGGGGGGTGAAAGAGACCCAGTACTTC; D: TRBD2; J: TRBJ2-5; V: TRBV4-1
CDR3: CSVPGGSGANVLTF; DNA: TGCAGCGTCCCCGGGGGCTCTGGGGCCAACGTCCTGACTTTC; D: -; J: TRBJ2-6; V: TRBV29-1
CDR3: CSVDGQGLNNEQFF; DNA: TGCAGCGTTGACGGTCAGGGTCTGAACAATGAGCAGTTCTTC; D: -; J: TRBJ2-1; V: TRBV29-1
CDR3: CASSLFRGDEQYF; DNA: TGTGCCAGCAGTTTATTCAGGGGAGACGAGCAGTACTTC; D: -; J: TRBJ2-7; V: TRBV27
CDR3: CAISESHLVQTEAFF; DNA: TGTGCCATCAGTGAGTCCCATCTTGTTCAGACTGAAGCTTTCTTT; D: -; J: TRBJ1-1; V: TRBV10-3
CDR3: CASSLGQVSYEQYF; DNA: TGTGCCAGCAGCTTAGGACAGGTTTCCTACGAGCAGTACTTC; D: -; J: TRBJ2-7; V: TRBV7-9
CDR3: CASTRDRVYGYTF; DNA: TGTGCCAGCACCCGGGACAGGGTTTATGGCTACACCTTC; D: TRBD1; J: TRBJ1-2; V: TRBV5-8
CDR3: CASSLGTANEKLFF; DNA: TGTGCCAGCAGCTTGGGGACAGCTAATGAAAAACTGTTTTTT; D: TRBD1; J: TRBJ1-4; V: TRBV7-6
CDR3: CASRGSSGNTIYF; DNA: TGTGCCAGCAGGGGTAGTTCTGGAAACACCATATATTTT; D: -; J: TRBJ1-3; V: TRBV19
CDR3: CASSFLDRTAFF; DNA: TGTGCCAGCAGCTTCTTGGACAGGACGGCTTTCTTT; D: TRBD1; J: TRBJ1-1; V: TRBV7-9
CDR3: CASSLAGTGGISYEQYF; DNA: TGTGCCAGCAGCTTAGCCGGGACAGGGGGCATATCCTACGAGCAGTACTTC; D: TRBD1; J: TRBJ2-7; V: TRBV7-2
CDR3: CASSLAQGAHEQYF; DNA: TGCGCCAGCAGCTTGGCACAGGGGGCACACGAGCAGTACTTC; D: TRBD1; J: TRBJ2-7; V: TRBV5-1
CDR3: CASSLPGAPGELFF; DNA: TGTGCCAGCAGCCTCCCCGGAGCTCCCGGGGAGCTGTTTTTT; D: -; J: TRBJ2-2; V: TRBV11-2
CDR3: CASSQDFSHRYEQYF; DNA: TGTGCCAGCAGCCAGGACTTCTCACACCGCTACGAGCAGTACTTC; D: -; J: TRBJ2-7; V: TRBV28
CDR3: CASSLRGWLGDSETQYF; DNA: TGTGCCAGCAGCTTAAGGGGTTGGCTAGGGGATAGCGAGACCCAGTACTTC; D: -; J: TRBJ2-5; V: TRBV7-3
CDR3: CASSLERDSDEQFF; DNA: TGTGCCAGCAGCTTAGAAAGGGACAGCGATGAGCAGTTCTTC; D: TRBD1; J: TRBJ2-1; V: TRBV7-9
CDR3: CASSANDRLGEQYF; DNA: TGTGCCAGCAGCGCGAATGACAGGTTAGGCGAGCAGTACTTC; D: -; J: TRBJ2-7; V: TRBV5-5
CDR3: CASSEFLPGAGGNSPLHF; DNA: TGTGCCAGCAGTGAATTCCTTCCCGGGGCAGGGGGTAATTCACCCCTCCACTTT; D: TRBD1; J: TRBJ1-6; V: TRBV25-1
CDR3: CASSLKAGIGELFF; DNA: TGCGCCAGCAGCTTGAAGGCAGGGATCGGGGAGCTGTTTTTT; D: -; J: TRBJ2-2; V: TRBV5-1